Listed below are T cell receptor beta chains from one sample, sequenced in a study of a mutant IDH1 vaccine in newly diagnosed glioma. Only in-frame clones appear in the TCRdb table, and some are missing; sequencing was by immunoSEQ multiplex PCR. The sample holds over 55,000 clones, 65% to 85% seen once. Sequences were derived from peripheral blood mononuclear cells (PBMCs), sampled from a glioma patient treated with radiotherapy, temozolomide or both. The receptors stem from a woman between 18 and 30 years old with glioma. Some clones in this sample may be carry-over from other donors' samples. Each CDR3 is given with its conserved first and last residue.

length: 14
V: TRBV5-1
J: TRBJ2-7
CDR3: CASSLTGLTYEQYF

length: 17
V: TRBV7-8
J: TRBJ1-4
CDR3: CASSLVGVWQANEKLFF

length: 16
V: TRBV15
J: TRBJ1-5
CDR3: CATSRDRPYSNQPQHF

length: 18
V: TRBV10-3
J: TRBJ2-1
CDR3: CAIPPGTSGPPARGEQFF

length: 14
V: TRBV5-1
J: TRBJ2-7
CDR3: CASSFRDVLNEQYF

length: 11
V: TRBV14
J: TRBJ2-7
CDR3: CASSQGYEQYF

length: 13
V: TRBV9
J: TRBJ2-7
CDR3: CASSVGGPDEQYF

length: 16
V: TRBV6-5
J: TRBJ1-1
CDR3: CASSYSIQPWNTEAFF

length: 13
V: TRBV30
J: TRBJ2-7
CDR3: CAWSKGQGLEQYF

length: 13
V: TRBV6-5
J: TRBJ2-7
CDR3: CASSLGGSYEQYF

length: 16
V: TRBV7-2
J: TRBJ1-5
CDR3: CASSLARGSGNQPQHF

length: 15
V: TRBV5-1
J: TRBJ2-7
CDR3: CASSLGGQGAYEQYF

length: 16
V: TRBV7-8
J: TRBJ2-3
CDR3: CASSFRTSVRHDTQYF

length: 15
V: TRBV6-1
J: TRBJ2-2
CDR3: CASSRDRANTGELFF

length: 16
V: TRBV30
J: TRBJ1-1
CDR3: CAWSVRTGARNTEAFF

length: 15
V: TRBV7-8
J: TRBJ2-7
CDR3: CASSRGRGQNYEQYF

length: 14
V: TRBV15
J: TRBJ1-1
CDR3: CATSRARAPTEAFF

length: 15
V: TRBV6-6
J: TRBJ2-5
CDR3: CASTLSVQGQETQYF

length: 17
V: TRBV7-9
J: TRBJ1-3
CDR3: CASRTGRSSLSGNTIYF

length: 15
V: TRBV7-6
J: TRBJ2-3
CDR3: CASTLLQGARDTQYF

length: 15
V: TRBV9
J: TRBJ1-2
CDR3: CASSSRDRDLYGYTF

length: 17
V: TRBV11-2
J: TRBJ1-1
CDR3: CASSLEAYGFPNTEAFF

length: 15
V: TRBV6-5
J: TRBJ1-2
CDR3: CASSYSGQGVKGYTF

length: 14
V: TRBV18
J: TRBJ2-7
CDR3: CASSPAGDTYEQYF

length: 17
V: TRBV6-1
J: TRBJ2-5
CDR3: CASSEDRDRGPQETQYF

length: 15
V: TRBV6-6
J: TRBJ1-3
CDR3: CASSYEGWRGNTIYF

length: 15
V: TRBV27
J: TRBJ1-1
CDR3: CASSPRGYPITEAFF

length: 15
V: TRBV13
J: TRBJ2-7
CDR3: CASSTRLLQTGEQYF

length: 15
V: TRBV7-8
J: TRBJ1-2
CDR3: CASSLEGNSNYGYTF

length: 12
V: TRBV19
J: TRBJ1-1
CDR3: CATEGGNTEAFF

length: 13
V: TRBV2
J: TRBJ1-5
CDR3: CASSRDRGQPQHF

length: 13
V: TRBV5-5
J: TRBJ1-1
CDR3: CASSWGENTEAFF

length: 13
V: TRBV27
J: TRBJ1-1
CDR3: CASREYRNPEAFF

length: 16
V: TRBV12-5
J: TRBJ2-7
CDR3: CASGLVTSGGIHEQYF

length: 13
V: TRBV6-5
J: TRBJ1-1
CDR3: CASSRGRDTEAFF

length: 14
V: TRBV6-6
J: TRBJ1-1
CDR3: CASSYMGGNTEAFF

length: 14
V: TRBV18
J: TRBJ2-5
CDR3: CASSTADTRKTQYF

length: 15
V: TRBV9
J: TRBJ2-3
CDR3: CASSVVGSVRDTQYF

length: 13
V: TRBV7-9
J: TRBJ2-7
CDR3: CAIDQGSLPEQYF

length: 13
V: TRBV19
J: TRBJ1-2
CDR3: CASSIKQGYGYTF

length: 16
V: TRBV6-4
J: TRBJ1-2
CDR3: CASSEAAGPRNYGYTF

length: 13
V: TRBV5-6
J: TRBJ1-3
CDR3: CASSWTGRDTIYF

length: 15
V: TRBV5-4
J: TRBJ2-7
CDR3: CASSLPTGNSYEQYF

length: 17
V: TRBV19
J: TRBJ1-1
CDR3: CASSILIGGELNTEAFF

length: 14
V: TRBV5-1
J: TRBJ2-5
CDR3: CASSTGRYQETQYF

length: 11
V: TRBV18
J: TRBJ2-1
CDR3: CASSPGNEQFF

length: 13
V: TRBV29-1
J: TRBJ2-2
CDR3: CSVPLWGTGELFF

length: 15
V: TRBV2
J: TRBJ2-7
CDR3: CASSVQLAGVGEQYF

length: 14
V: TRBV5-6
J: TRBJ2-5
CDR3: CASSLKGSGETQYF

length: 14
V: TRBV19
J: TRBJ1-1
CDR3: CASKSSAGNTEAFF

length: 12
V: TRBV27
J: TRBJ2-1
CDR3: CASRQGNNEQFF

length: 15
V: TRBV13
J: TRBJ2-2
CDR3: CASSFDRANTGELFF

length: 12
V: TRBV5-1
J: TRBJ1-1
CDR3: CASSSGTHEAFF

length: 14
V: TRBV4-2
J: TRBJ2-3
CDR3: CASSQMTSTDTQYF

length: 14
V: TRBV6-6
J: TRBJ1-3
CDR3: CASSPRSSGNTIYF

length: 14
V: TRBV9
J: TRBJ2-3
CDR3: CASSAGQSTDTQYF

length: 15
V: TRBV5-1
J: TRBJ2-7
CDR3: CASSSPLAGSYEQYF

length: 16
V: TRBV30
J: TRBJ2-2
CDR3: CAWSRTRDFRTGELFF

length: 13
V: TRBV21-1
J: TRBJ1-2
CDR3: CASSKAPGDGYTF

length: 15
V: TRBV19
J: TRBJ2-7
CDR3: CASSIYAGTSYEQYF